Listed below are T cell receptor beta chains from one sample, sequenced in a study of blood T cell repertoires in COVID-19. Data came from immunoSEQ multiplex PCR; TCRdb stores just in-frame clones and leaves some out. The repertoire has under 110,000 clones, roughly nine tenths of them found once; the top ten carry 17%. The material sequenced was peripheral blood. The receptors were gathered from a man aged 50 to 60 with acute or convalescent COVID-19. CDR3s include the opening cysteine and the closing phenylalanine or tryptophan. Fields, in order: D gene, V gene, J gene, CDR3 protein, CDR3 DNA. D genes are given only for firm matches.

d_gene: TRBD1; v_gene: TRBV9; j_gene: TRBJ1-2; CDR3aa: CASSVQGQALGYTF; CDR3nt: TGTGCCAGCAGCGTACAGGGACAGGCGCTAGGCTACACCTTC
d_gene: .; v_gene: TRBV6-1; j_gene: TRBJ1-1; CDR3aa: CASSDRFEAFF; CDR3nt: TGTGCCAGCAGTGATAGATTTGAAGCTTTCTTT
d_gene: .; v_gene: TRBV6-4; j_gene: TRBJ1-6; CDR3aa: CASSDSEQGSSPLHF; CDR3nt: TGTGCCAGCAGTGACTCGGAACAGGGCAGTTCACCCCTCCACTTT
d_gene: TRBD1; v_gene: TRBV6-5; j_gene: TRBJ1-2; CDR3aa: CASSYGDRDSIYGYTF; CDR3nt: TGTGCCAGCAGTTACGGCGACAGGGACTCCATTTATGGCTACACCTTC
d_gene: TRBD1; v_gene: TRBV11-3; j_gene: TRBJ1-3; CDR3aa: CASSLGQGAYGNTIYF; CDR3nt: TGTGCCAGCAGCCTCGGACAGGGGGCTTATGGAAACACCATATATTTT
d_gene: .; v_gene: TRBV29-1; j_gene: TRBJ1-2; CDR3aa: CSGQGQGDGYTF; CDR3nt: TGCAGCGGTCAGGGGCAGGGCGATGGCTACACCTTC
d_gene: .; v_gene: TRBV7-9; j_gene: TRBJ1-1; CDR3aa: CASIETGRTEAFF; CDR3nt: TGTGCCAGCATCGAAACGGGAAGGACTGAAGCTTTCTTT
d_gene: .; v_gene: TRBV7-2; j_gene: TRBJ2-2; CDR3aa: CASSLEGRGTGELFF; CDR3nt: TGTGCCAGCAGCTTAGAGGGCAGGGGCACCGGGGAGCTGTTTTTT
d_gene: TRBD2; v_gene: TRBV5-1; j_gene: TRBJ2-3; CDR3aa: CASSGWVGTRDSADTQYF; CDR3nt: TGCGCCAGCAGCGGGTGGGTAGGGACTAGAGATTCAGCAGATACGCAGTATTTT
d_gene: .; v_gene: TRBV5-1; j_gene: TRBJ2-7; CDR3aa: CASSSTGGDYEQYF; CDR3nt: TGCGCCAGCAGCTCGACGGGGGGCGACTACGAGCAGTACTTC
d_gene: TRBD1; v_gene: TRBV6-2/TRBV6-3; j_gene: TRBJ1-6; CDR3aa: CASSYGVGTGPSSPLHF; CDR3nt: TGTGCCAGCAGTTATGGTGTGGGGACAGGTCCCTCTTCACCCCTCCACTTT